This T cell receptor beta chain was captured in a study of human T cells and chemical hapten exposure. Study context: Each week of the roughly 24-week study, patients had diphenylcyclopropenone applied to the scalp.

The CDR3 totals 12 residues. Germline CDR1 reads DFQATT; CDR2 reads SNEGSKA (reference sequence). With V trimmed by 3 bases and J by 8 bases, 4 bases remained unmatched. Sample time point: patch test 2, 6 weeks after DPC sensitization. The treatment denotes: therapeutic diphenylcyclopropenone sensitization with weekly scalp DPC. Original analysis: 96,000 or so TCRs per sample was the median, with a range of roughly 20,000 to 700,000. TCRdb re-called the RACE reads through MiXCR, storing one row per CDR3 protein. These V and J calls rely on TCRdb rather than the paper's analysis. The sample consists of roughly 40,000 distinct CDR3 sequences, approximately 9% of them appearing once.

This rearrangement joins TRBV20-1 to TRBJ1-1; 9 nucleotides align to TRBD1. The sequenced sample was whole blood, obtained in connection with sensitization to the hapten diphenylcyclopropenone (DPC). The TCR was taken from a middle-aged woman with alopecia areata. Some clones in this sample may be carry-over from other donors' samples. The CDR3 region has the DNA TGCAGTGCTAGGGAGGACAGGGGAGAAGCTTTCTTT. This codes for CSAREDRGEAFF.